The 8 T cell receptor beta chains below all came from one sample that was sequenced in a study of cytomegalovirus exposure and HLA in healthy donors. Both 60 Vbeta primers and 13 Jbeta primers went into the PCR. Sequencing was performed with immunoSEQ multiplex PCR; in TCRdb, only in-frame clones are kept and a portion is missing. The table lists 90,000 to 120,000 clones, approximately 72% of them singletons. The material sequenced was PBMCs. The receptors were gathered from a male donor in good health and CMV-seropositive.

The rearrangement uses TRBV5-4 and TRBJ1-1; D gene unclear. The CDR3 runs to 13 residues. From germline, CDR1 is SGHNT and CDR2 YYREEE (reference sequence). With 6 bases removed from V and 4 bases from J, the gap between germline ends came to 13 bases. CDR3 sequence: CASTTDLRTEAFF. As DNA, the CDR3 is TGTGCCAGCACTACAGACCTTCGCACTGAAGCTTTCTTT. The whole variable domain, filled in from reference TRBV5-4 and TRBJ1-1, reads ETGVTQSPTHLIKTRGQQVTLRCSSQSGHNTVSWYQQALGQGPQFIFQYYREEENGRGNFPPRFSGLQFPNYSSELNVNALELDDSALYLCASTTDLRTEAFFGQGTRLTVV.

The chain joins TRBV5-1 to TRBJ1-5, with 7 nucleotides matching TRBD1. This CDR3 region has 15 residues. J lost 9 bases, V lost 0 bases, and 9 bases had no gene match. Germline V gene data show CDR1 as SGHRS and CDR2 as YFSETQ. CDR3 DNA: TGCGCCAGCAGCTTGGAAGCAGGGGGGAGTGGGCCCCAGCATTTT. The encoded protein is CASSLEAGGSGPQHF.

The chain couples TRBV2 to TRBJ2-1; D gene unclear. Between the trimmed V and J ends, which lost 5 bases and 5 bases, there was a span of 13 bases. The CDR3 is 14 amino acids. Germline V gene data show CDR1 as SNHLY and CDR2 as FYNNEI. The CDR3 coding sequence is TGTGCCAGCAGTCTCTTTTTTTTAGACAATGAGCAGTTCTTC. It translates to CASSLFFLDNEQFF.

This CDR3 reads CASSIAGETQYF. The CDR3 nucleotides are TGTGCCAGTAGTATCGCAGGGGAGACCCAGTACTTC. The chain links TRBV19 to TRBJ2-5; D possibly corresponds to TRBD1 (5 bases). The CDR3 totals 12 residues. The V end was cut by 3 bases, the J end by 5 bases, with 7 bases between. CDR1 is LNHDA, CDR2 SQIVND, per germline (reference sequence).

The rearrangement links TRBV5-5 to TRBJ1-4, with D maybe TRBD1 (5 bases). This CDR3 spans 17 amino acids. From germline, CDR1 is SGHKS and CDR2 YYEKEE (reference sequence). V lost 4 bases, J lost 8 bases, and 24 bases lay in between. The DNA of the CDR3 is TGTGCCAGCAGCAAGAAAACCCAGGGACTCACGGGGGAAAAACTGTTTTTT. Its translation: CASSKKTQGLTGEKLFF.

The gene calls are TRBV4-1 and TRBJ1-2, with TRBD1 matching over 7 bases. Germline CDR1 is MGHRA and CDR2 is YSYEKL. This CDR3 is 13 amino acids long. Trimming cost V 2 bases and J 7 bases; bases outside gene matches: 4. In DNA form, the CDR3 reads TGCGCCAGCAGCCAACTAGGGGGCCGTGGCTACACCTTC. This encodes CASSQLGGRGYTF.

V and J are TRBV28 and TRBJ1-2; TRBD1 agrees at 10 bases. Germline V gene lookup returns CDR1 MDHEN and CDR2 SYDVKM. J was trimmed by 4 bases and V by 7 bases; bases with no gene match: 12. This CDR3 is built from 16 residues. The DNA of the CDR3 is TGTGCCAGCAACCTAAGAAGGGGGGACAGGGGCTATGGCTACACCTTC. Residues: CASNLRRGDRGYGYTF.

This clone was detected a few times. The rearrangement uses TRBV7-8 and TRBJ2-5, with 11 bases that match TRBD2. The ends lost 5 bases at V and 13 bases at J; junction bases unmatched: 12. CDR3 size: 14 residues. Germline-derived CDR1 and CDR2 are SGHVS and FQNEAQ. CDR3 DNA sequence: TGTGCCAGCAGCCCAATCGGGACTAGCGGAGGATCGTACTTC. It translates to CASSPIGTSGGSYF.